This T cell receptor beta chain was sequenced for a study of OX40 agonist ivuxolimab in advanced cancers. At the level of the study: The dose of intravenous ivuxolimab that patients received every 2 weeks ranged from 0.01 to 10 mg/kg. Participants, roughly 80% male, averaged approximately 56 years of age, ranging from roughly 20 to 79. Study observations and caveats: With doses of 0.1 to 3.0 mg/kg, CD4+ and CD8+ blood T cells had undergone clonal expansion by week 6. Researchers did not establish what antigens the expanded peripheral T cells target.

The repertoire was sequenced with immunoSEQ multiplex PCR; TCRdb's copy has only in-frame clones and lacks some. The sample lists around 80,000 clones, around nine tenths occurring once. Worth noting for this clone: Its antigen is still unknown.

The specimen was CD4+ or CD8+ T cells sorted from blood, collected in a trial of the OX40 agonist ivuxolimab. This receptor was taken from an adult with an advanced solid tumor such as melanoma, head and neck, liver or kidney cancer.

The CDR3 loop reads CASSIQGRETQYF. CDR3 nucleotides: TGTGCCAGCTCCATCCAGGGACGAGAGACCCAGTACTTC. V is TRBV27 and J is TRBJ2-5; D tentatively fits TRBD1 or TRBD2 (5 bases each). Trimming cost V 8 bases and J 4 bases, with 14 bases left between them. CDR3 length: 13 residues. Germline assignment: CDR1 MNHEY and CDR2 SMNVEV (reference sequence).